The 21 T cell receptor beta chains below come from one sample, sequenced in a study of cytotoxic CD8 clonotypes in ibrutinib-treated CLL. Method: immunoSEQ multiplex PCR; TCRdb's copy keeps in-frame clones and lacks some. The table records about 28,000 clones, approximately 54% of them present only once. The sample here was PBMCs, taken before ibrutinib treatment. Source of these receptors: a human donor with chronic lymphocytic leukemia.

The chain employs TRBV6-5 and TRBJ2-7; 10 positions match TRBD1. The germline V gene encodes CDR1 MNHEY and CDR2 SVGAGI. Losses at the gene ends were 6 bases for V and 2 bases for J; bases not matched to a gene: 7. The CDR3 has 15 amino acids. Here the CDR3 reads CASRTGQGRTYEQYF. The CDR3 DNA follows: TGTGCCAGCAGAACGGGACAGGGGCGTACCTACGAGCAGTACTTC.

The genes are TRBV7-8 and TRBJ2-3, with D hard to call. The CDR3 length is 13 residues. Germline V lookup: CDR1 SGHVS, CDR2 FQNEAQ. V shed 5 bases and J shed 4 bases, with 10 bases lying between them. Here the CDR3 reads CASSLPKADTQYF. CDR3 in DNA: TGTGCCAGCAGCCTACCCAAAGCAGATACGCAGTATTTT.

The rearrangement uses TRBV7-3 and TRBJ2-3; tentatively, D is TRBD2 (6 bases). Germline loops: CDR1 SGHTA, CDR2 FQGTGA. The CDR3 length is 16 residues. V lost 6 bases, J lost 4 bases, and 20 bases lay in between. CDR3 DNA: TGTGCCAGCAGTCCTATAGCGGTGGGGCCCCCAGATACGCAGTATTTT. Translating it yields CASSPIAVGPPDTQYF. The variable domain in full, with the rest retrieved from reference TRBV7-3 and TRBJ2-3, is GAGVSQTPSNKVTEKGKYVELRCDPISGHTALYWYRQSLGQGPEFLIYFQGTGAADDSGLPNDRFFAVRPEGSVSTLKIQRTERGDSAVYLCASSPIAVGPPDTQYFGPGTRLTVL.

This clone occurred a few times. CDR3: CASGSTFSTDTQYF. Here the CDR3 DNA reads TGTGCCAGCGGATCGACATTTAGCACAGATACGCAGTATTTT. The J gene is TRBJ2-3, the V gene TRBV6-5; D not certain. Germline CDR1 and CDR2: MNHEY and SVGAGI. The CDR3 consists of 14 residues. Deletions cut 8 bases from V and 0 bases from J, with 12 bases between.

The V gene is TRBV19, the J gene TRBJ1-2; maybe TRBD1 (5 bases). Trimming removed 8 bases at V and 7 bases at J, with 20 bases between. The CDR3 totals 14 residues. Germline CDR1 reads LNHDA; CDR2 reads SQIVND (reference sequence). CDR3 residues: CASSVTGPGVGYTF. The CDR3 DNA follows: TGTGCCAGTTCAGTTACAGGCCCGGGGGTTGGCTACACCTTC.

The chain couples TRBV11-2 to TRBJ2-1; TRBD1 aligns across 9 bases. Per germline, CDR1 SGHAT and CDR2 FQNNGV. The CDR3 totals 16 residues. V was pared by 5 bases and J by 7 bases, with 12 bases of the junction left unmatched. CDR3 in amino acids: CASSRLGQGLENEQFF. The CDR3 DNA reads TGTGCCAGCAGCCGCTTGGGACAGGGCCTTGAAAATGAGCAGTTCTTC.

J is TRBJ2-1 and V is TRBV7-8; D uncertain. This CDR3 has 14 amino acids. CDR1 and CDR2 from the germline V gene are SGHVS and FQNEAQ. Trimming shortened V by 5 bases and J by 5 bases, and 13 bases separated the two germline ends. DNA of the CDR3: TGTGCCAGCAGCCCTGTCCACACTAACAATGAGCAGTTCTTC. This gives the protein CASSPVHTNNEQFF.

The chain is built from TRBV7-2 and TRBJ2-3; TRBD1 might be the D (5 bases). The CDR3 runs to 14 residues. Germline loops: CDR1 SGHTA, CDR2 FQGNSA. With 3 bases removed from V and 3 bases from J, the gap between germline ends came to 10 bases. The chain's CDR3 is CASSFRQTTDTQYF. CDR3 sequence (DNA): TGTGCCAGCAGCTTCAGACAGACGACAGATACGCAGTATTTT.

The chain is built from TRBV9 and TRBJ2-3; D is unresolved. The CDR3 runs to 12 residues. V lost 3 bases and J lost 5, with 7 bases in between. Per the germline V gene, CDR1 is SGDLS and CDR2 is YYNGEE. The CDR3 DNA follows: TGTGCCAGCAGCGGCCCAGGAGATACGCAGTATTTT. As protein: CASSGPGDTQYF.

The chain has TRBV25-1 and TRBJ1-2; D may be TRBD1 (5 bases). This CDR3 has 11 residues. Germline V gives CDR1 MGHDK, CDR2 SYGVNS. V lost 6 bases and J lost 8, with 10 bases in between. In DNA, the CDR3 is TGTGCCAGCAGGGACATAGAAGGCTACACCTTC. It yields the protein CASRDIEGYTF.

This clone was seen only a few times. The DNA of the CDR3 is TGTGCCACCGGTGGGTCGCAGCGGGAGAACCCCCAGTACTTC. Translation: CATGGSQRENPQYF. This chain links TRBV10-3 with TRBJ2-5, with 8 bases matching TRBD2. CDR1 is ENHRY and CDR2 is SYGVKD in the germline V gene. V was pared by 10 bases and J by 9 bases, with 16 bases of the junction left unmatched. The CDR3 is made up of 14 amino acids.

V and J are TRBV5-8 and TRBJ1-2; D ambiguous. Trimming removed 4 bases from V and 4 bases from J, with 11 bases in between. The length of the CDR3 is 13 residues. Germline loops: CDR1 SGHTS, CDR2 YDEGEE. CDR3 DNA: TGTGCCAGCAGCCGAGGACGGTCCTATGGCTACACCTTC. Translation: CASSRGRSYGYTF. The whole variable domain, filled in from reference TRBV5-8 and TRBJ1-2, reads EAGVTQSPTHLIKTRGQQATLRCSPISGHTSVYWYQQALGLGLQFLLWYDEGEERNRGNFPPRFSGRQFPNYSSELNVNALELEDSALYLCASSRGRSYGYTFGSGTRLTVV.

The V call is TRBV19, the J call TRBJ2-5, with D tentatively TRBD2 (5 bases). Between the trimmed V and J ends, which lost 3 bases and 4 bases, there was a span of 12 bases. The CDR3 covers 14 residues. CDR1 and CDR2 (germline): LNHDA, SQIVND (reference sequence). The chain's CDR3 is CASSMPGFPETQYF. CDR3 DNA: TGTGCCAGTAGTATGCCGGGGTTTCCAGAGACCCAGTACTTC.

The chain joins TRBV27 to TRBJ2-1, with D maybe TRBD1 (6 bases). CDR1 and CDR2 (germline): MNHEY, SMNVEV (reference sequence). CDR3 length: 14 amino acids. V was clipped by 5 bases and J by 5 bases, with 13 bases between them. The CDR3 DNA sequence: TGTGCCAGCAGTAAGACAGGACCCCACAATGAGCAGTTCTTC. Its translation is CASSKTGPHNEQFF.

This CDR3 reads CASSQSNHAGVNTEAFF. CDR3 coding DNA: TGCGCCAGCAGCCAATCCAACCACGCAGGGGTGAACACTGAAGCTTTCTTT. The chain uses TRBV4-1 and TRBJ1-1; D possibly corresponds to TRBD1 (6 bases). With 2 bases removed from V and 0 bases from J, the gap between germline ends came to 16 bases. Germline V lookup: CDR1 MGHRA, CDR2 YSYEKL. This CDR3 has 17 amino acids.

The chain employs TRBV27 and TRBJ2-7, with 9 bases that match TRBD1. Germline CDR1 and CDR2: MNHEY and SMNVEV (reference sequence). Losses at the gene ends were 6 bases for V and 2 bases for J; bases not matched to a gene: 2. This CDR3 has 13 residues. This CDR3 is CASRRQGAYEQYF. The CDR3, as DNA: TGTGCCAGCAGACGACAGGGGGCCTACGAGCAGTACTTC.

The V gene is TRBV7-9, the J gene TRBJ2-1; TRBD2 matches at 7 bases. Germline CDR1 SEHNR, CDR2 FQNEAQ (reference sequence). With V trimmed by 3 bases and J by 1 base, 3 bases remained unmatched. The CDR3 runs 15 residues. The CDR3 DNA reads as TGTGCCAGCAGCTTTTGGGGAGGGTCCTACAATGAGCAGTTCTTC. Its translation: CASSFWGGSYNEQFF.

This clone came up a few times. This chain links TRBV7-3 with TRBJ2-2; 12 positions agree with TRBD1. The CDR3 length is 20 residues. V shed 2 bases, J shed 0 bases, and the junction held 10 bases outside the gene matches. CDR1 is SGHTA and CDR2 is FQGTGA in the germline V gene. CDR3 sequence (DNA): TGTGCCAGCAGCTTAGGGGACAGGGGGCACCACTACGCGAACACCGGGGAGCTGTTTTTT. Translating gives CASSLGDRGHHYANTGELFF.

The sample holds one count of this clone. The genes are TRBV7-8 and TRBJ2-4; 9 nucleotides line up with TRBD1. This CDR3 comprises 14 residues. The V gene end was trimmed by 1 base and the J gene end by 7 bases; junction bases not matched to a gene: 2. Germline CDR1 is SGHVS and CDR2 is FQNEAQ. CDR3 loop: CASSLGTGVNIQYF. The DNA for the CDR3 is TGTGCCAGCAGCTTAGGGACAGGGGTGAACATTCAGTACTTC.

This chain connects TRBV5-4 to TRBJ2-7; TRBD1 aligns across 11 bases. The CDR3 consists of 14 residues. From germline, CDR1 is SGHNT and CDR2 YYREEE (reference sequence). V shed 4 bases and J 4 bases; nucleotides not matched to a gene: 4. The CDR3 nucleotides are TGTGCCAGCAGCAGGACAGGGGGCCTTTACGAGCAGTACTTC. Amino acids: CASSRTGGLYEQYF.

The rearrangement links TRBV5-4 to TRBJ2-1, with 7 bases aligning to TRBD2. Germline trimming cut 4 bases from V and 7 bases from J; bases unmatched to any gene: 8. The CDR3 runs to 14 residues. Germline V lookup: CDR1 SGHNT, CDR2 YYREEE (reference sequence). CDR3 DNA sequence: TGTGCCAGCAGCCCAGCGGGGTGGCGTAATGAGCAGTTCTTC. It specifies CASSPAGWRNEQFF.